This T cell receptor beta chain was identified in a study of OX40 agonist ivuxolimab in advanced cancers. At the level of the whole study: Ivuxolimab, which targeted the costimulatory receptor OX40 (CD134), was an agonistic, fully human IgG2 monoclonal antibody. Intravenous ivuxolimab was administered to patients every 2 weeks at six dose levels: 0.01, 0.1, 0.3, 1.5, 3 and 10 mg/kg. Of the roughly 52 dose-escalation patients, hepatocellular carcinoma was present in about 19, melanoma in roughly 15, renal cell carcinoma in 9 and head and neck cancer in 9. In the dose-escalation cohort, about four fifths of patients were male, and the mean age was approximately 60 years with a range of roughly 23 to 79. Patients were allowed to have had prior anti-PD-1, anti-PD-L1 or anti-CTLA-4 therapy, and approximately 40% of the dose-escalation patients had been treated with checkpoint inhibitors. Partial responses occurred in three dose-escalation patients, of whom one had hepatocellular carcinoma and two had cutaneous melanoma. Peripheral TCRbeta sequencing aimed to test whether ivuxolimab altered TCR sequence diversity and caused clonal T-cell expansion. The paper covers the monotherapy dose-escalation part of the phase I ivuxolimab trial, which included N ≈ 50 patients. What the authors observed across the whole study: Which antigens the clonally expanded peripheral T cells were specific for was not determined. At doses of 0.1 to 3.0 mg/kg, clonal expansion of both CD4+ and CD8+ T cells in blood was seen between baseline and week 6. On average, CD8+ T cells showed more expanded clones than CD4+ T cells after ivuxolimab. In the 0.1-3.0 mg/kg groups, partial responders were among the patients with the lowest normalized peripheral clonal expansion, particularly in CD8+ T cells. Low levels of normalized T-cell clonal expansion were also seen in some nonresponding patients.

Patients with a history of autoimmune disease or receiving systemic immunosuppression were excluded from the trial. Peripheral blood for TCR sequencing was collected from all dose cohorts at baseline, on cycle 4 day 1, and on cycle 7 day 1. The samples were taken from a phase I, first-in-human, multicenter, open-label dose-escalation trial of ivuxolimab. Adults with locally advanced or metastatic melanoma, renal cell, hepatocellular, or head and neck squamous cell carcinoma were enrolled in the trial. Before TCR sequencing, CD4+ and CD8+ T cells were separately sorted from peripheral blood. V trim: 4 bases; J trim: 9 bases; unmatched bases: 9. CDR1 MGHRA and CDR2 YSYEKL are derived from the germline V gene. The CDR3 sequence holds 15 residues, the cysteine and phenylalanine included. Solely the CDR3 DNA is kept, with 45 bases framed from the first base. In the case of this clone: Its antigen is currently not known. Base qualities were left out, and no much larger clone turns up one base away.

For sequencing of the TCRbeta CDR3 region, genomic DNA was extracted from the sorted cells. TCRbeta CDR3 regions were sequenced using the immunoSEQ Assay. TCRdb took this table from immuneACCESS and kept in-frame rearrangements with V and J called. Such tables lack part of the clones; where checked against another copy, unresolved V genes explain under half of the gap, and the rest is unexplained. The table for this sample lists over 85,000 clones; about four fifths of them were counted only once. The top ten clones comprise more than 1.1% of the sample. The clonotype comes from an adult with an advanced solid tumor such as melanoma, head and neck, liver or kidney cancer. The rearrangement joined TRBV4-1 to TRBJ2-1, with 10 bases aligning to TRBD1. Sequenced here: CD4+ or CD8+ T cells sorted from blood, sampled in a trial of the OX40 agonist ivuxolimab. The CDR3 in this case is CASSRVPGQGGEQFF. The base sequence is TGCGCCAGCAGCCGGGTGCCTGGACAGGGGGGTGAGCAGTTCTTC.